Presented here are 27 T cell receptor beta chains from one specimen sequenced in a study of T cells in tuberculosis. Using immunoSEQ multiplex PCR, the repertoire was profiled, and TCRdb retains in-frame clones only, with some absent. This table has more than 20,000 clones, around 89% appearing once. The sequenced material came from PBMCs. These receptors originate from a donor between 5 and 29 years old with latent tuberculosis or without tuberculosis infection.

This clone appeared once. The V gene is TRBV6-6, the J gene TRBJ1-3; D is undetermined. Germline V gives CDR1 MNHNY, CDR2 SVGAGI (reference sequence). Trimming cost V 3 bases and J 4 bases, with 10 bases left between them. This CDR3 has 14 amino acids. The CDR3 sequence is CASSYLPQGNTIYF. Written as DNA, the CDR3 is TGTGCCAGCAGTTATCTCCCGCAGGGAAACACCATATATTTT.

This sequence joins TRBV13 and TRBJ1-3; no reliable D call. Germline-derived CDR1 and CDR2 are PRHDT and FYEKMQ (reference sequence). With 8 bases removed from V and 3 bases from J, the gap between germline ends came to 17 bases. CDR3 length: 15 residues. CDR3 amino acids: CASADSREGGNTIYF. The CDR3 DNA reads TGTGCCAGCGCCGACTCGAGGGAAGGTGGAAACACCATATATTTT.

This clone has just one count. Germline is not matched at one junction end, which may reflect a read error. The chain combines TRBV5-4 with TRBJ2-1; possible D gene TRBD1, 6 bases. Per germline, CDR1 SGHNT and CDR2 YYREEE (reference sequence). The CDR3 spans 15 residues. CDR3 sequence (DNA): TGTGCCAGTAGCTTGTTGGGGGCCGACGACAATGAGCAGTTCTTC. Its translation: CASSLLGADDNEQFF.

The CDR3 coding sequence is TGTGCCACCAGCAGAGGAACACGAATTAACACTGAAGCTTTCTTT. Encoded protein: CATSRGTRINTEAFF. V and J are TRBV15 and TRBJ1-1; no clear D. The CDR3 runs to 15 residues. The germline V gene encodes CDR1 LNHNV and CDR2 YYDKDF (reference sequence). Deletions cut 1 base from V and 2 bases from J, with 11 bases between.

The chain employs TRBV15 and TRBJ2-7; D unresolved. V lost 0 bases and J lost 2, with 11 bases in between. Germline CDR1 is LNHNV and CDR2 is YYDKDF (reference sequence). CDR3 size: 15 residues. CDR3 loop: CATSRDQAETYEQYF. The DNA for the CDR3 is TGTGCCACCAGCAGAGATCAGGCAGAGACCTACGAGCAGTACTTC.

The gene calls are TRBV7-8 and TRBJ1-1; 8 bases align to TRBD1. V shed 3 bases, J shed 4 bases, and the junction held 1 base outside the gene matches. CDR1 is SGHVS, CDR2 FQNEAQ, per germline. The CDR3 has 13 amino acids. In DNA form, the CDR3 reads TGTGCCAGCAGCTTCACAGGGGGCACTGAAGCTTTCTTT. Protein product: CASSFTGGTEAFF.

This clone was detected only once. The gene calls are TRBV5-1 and TRBJ1-1; the match to TRBD1 covers 7 bases. V dropped 2 bases and J dropped 1; count of bases not matched to a gene: 5. The CDR3 sequence is 15 residues long. Germline V CDR1 and CDR2: SGHRS, YFSETQ. This CDR3 is CASSLSTGANTEAFF. CDR3 sequence (DNA): TGCGCCAGCAGCTTAAGTACAGGGGCGAACACTGAAGCTTTCTTT.

DNA of the CDR3: TGCGCCAGCAGTTCCTTTACTAGAATCCACAATGAGCAGTTCTTC. Its protein is CASSSFTRIHNEQFF. The chain recombines TRBV10-1 with TRBJ2-1; D is possibly TRBD2 (5 bases). The CDR3 extends over 15 amino acids. CDR1 WNHNN and CDR2 SYGVQD come from the germline V gene (reference sequence). Trimming took 5 bases from V and 5 from J, leaving 16 bases between them.

This clone was detected once. The chain couples TRBV11-2 to TRBJ2-5; TRBD2 matches 8 bases. V dropped 5 bases and J dropped 5; count of bases not matched to a gene: 13. Germline loops: CDR1 SGHAT, CDR2 FQNNGV. The CDR3 contains 16 residues. Here the CDR3 reads CASSQIKMTSAETQYF. The CDR3 coding sequence is TGTGCCAGCAGCCAAATAAAGATGACTAGCGCCGAGACCCAGTACTTC. Based on the CDR3 plus reference TRBV11-2 and TRBJ2-5, the full variable domain is EAGVAQSPRYKIIEKRQSVAFWCNPISGHATLYWYQQILGQGPKLLIQFQNNGVVDDSQLPKDRFSAERLKGVDSTLKIQPAKLEDSAVYLCASSQIKMTSAETQYFGPGTRLLVL.

This sequence joins TRBV7-8 and TRBJ2-7; D may be TRBD1 (6 bases). The germline CDR1 and CDR2 sequences are SGHVS and FQNEAQ. The CDR3 consists of 13 residues. V was shortened by 6 bases and J by 1 base, with 10 bases between the two germline ends. Here the CDR3 reads CASSRQVSYEQYF. The CDR3 bases are TGTGCCAGCAGTCGACAGGTATCCTACGAGCAGTACTTC. The complete variable domain, with remaining parts taken from reference TRBV7-8 and TRBJ2-7, reads GAGVSQSPRYKVAKRGQDVALRCDPISGHVSLFWYQQALGQGPEFLTYFQNEAQLDKSGLPSDRFFAERPEGSVSTLKIQRTQQEDSAVYLCASSRQVSYEQYFGPGTRLTVT.

V and J are TRBV4-2 and TRBJ1-6; D perhaps matches TRBD1 (5 bases). V lost 0 bases and J lost 9, with 18 bases in between. The CDR3 loop spans 17 amino acids. Per germline, CDR1 LGHNA and CDR2 YNFKEQ. In nucleotides, the CDR3 is TGTGCCAGCAGCCAAGATATAGGCGGGGCGGTTAGTTCACCCCTCCACTTT. Translated, it gives CASSQDIGGAVSSPLHF.

This rearrangement joins TRBV4-1 to TRBJ2-2; TRBD1 matches 8 bases. CDR1 and CDR2 from the germline V gene are MGHRA and YSYEKL. After removal of 4 bases from V and 3 bases from J, the junction contained 7 bases not matched to a gene. There are 16 residues in the CDR3. The CDR3 loop is CASSLSDRVYTGELFF. The CDR3 DNA reads as TGCGCCAGCAGCCTGTCGGACAGGGTGTACACCGGGGAGCTGTTTTTT.

This rearrangement joins TRBV5-1 to TRBJ2-7; 10 nucleotides line up with TRBD2. Germline V gene data show CDR1 as SGHRS and CDR2 as YFSETQ. The CDR3 runs 15 residues. The V gene end was trimmed by 0 bases and the J gene end by 3 bases; junction bases not matched to a gene: 3. DNA of the CDR3: TGCGCCAGCAGCTTGGGGACTAGCGGAGACTACGAGCAGTACTTC. Its protein is CASSLGTSGDYEQYF.

The rearrangement joins TRBV5-6 to TRBJ2-3, with D tentatively TRBD1 (5 bases). CDR1 and CDR2 from the germline V gene are SGHDT and YYEEEE. With 2 bases removed from V and 5 bases from J, the gap between germline ends came to 12 bases. The CDR3 consists of 14 residues. CDR3 loop: CASSFTIRVDTQYF. CDR3 nucleotide sequence: TGTGCCAGCAGCTTCACTATCAGGGTAGATACGCAGTATTTT.

V is TRBV27 and J is TRBJ1-2, with 8 bases aligning to TRBD1. The junction had 6 bases not matched to a gene; V was cut back by 8 bases and J by 1 base. CDR1 and CDR2 from the germline V gene are MNHEY and SMNVEV (reference sequence). This CDR3 contains 14 residues. CDR3 region: CASGRTGLNYGYTF. The CDR3 nucleotides read TGTGCCAGCGGAAGGACAGGGCTTAACTATGGCTACACCTTC.

The V gene is TRBV29-1, the J gene TRBJ1-3; 10 bases agree with TRBD1. Trimming removed 4 bases from V and 11 bases from J; junction bases left unmatched: 8. Per germline, CDR1 SQVTM and CDR2 ANQGSEA. The CDR3 contains 13 residues. In DNA, the CDR3 is TGCAGCGTTGGAAGCCGGGACAGGGGACCCATATATTTT. As protein: CSVGSRDRGPIYF. Looking up the rest from reference TRBV29-1 and TRBJ1-3 gives the full variable domain: SAVISQKPSRDICQRGTSLTIQCQVDSQVTMMFWYRQQPGQSLTLIATANQGSEATYESGFVIDKFPISRPNLTFSTLTVSNMSPEDSSIYLCSVGSRDRGPIYFGEGSWLTVV.

The J gene is TRBJ2-3, the V gene TRBV5-1; the match to TRBD1 covers 9 bases. The CDR3 is 14 amino acids. Germline assignment: CDR1 SGHRS and CDR2 YFSETQ. The trim removed 4 bases at V and 4 bases at J, leaving 4 bases unmatched. Here the CDR3 DNA reads TGCGCCAGCAGCCAACAGGGGGCCGCAGATACGCAGTATTTT. The encoded protein is CASSQQGAADTQYF.

Here the CDR3 DNA reads TGTGCCAGCTCAAGGGCAGGGTCTGGAAACACCATATATTTT. It translates to CASSRAGSGNTIYF. The chain carries TRBV27 and TRBJ1-3; tentative D call: TRBD1 (5 bases). Germline CDR1 reads MNHEY; CDR2 reads SMNVEV (reference sequence). The ends were cut back, 8 bases at V and 1 base at J, with 12 bases in the middle. This CDR3 region has 14 residues.

The chain joins TRBV5-1 to TRBJ1-1, with D possibly being TRBD1 (5 bases). CDR3 size: 21 residues. Germline values: CDR1 SGHRS, CDR2 YFSETQ. The ends were cut back, 3 bases at V and 1 base at J, with 31 bases in the middle. The chain's CDR3 is CASSSLAPNGQDLTWNTEAFF. The CDR3 nucleotides are TGCGCCAGCAGCTCCCTGGCTCCCAACGGACAAGATCTGACCTGGAACACTGAAGCTTTCTTT.

This clone was recorded only once. The chain carries TRBV7-6 and TRBJ1-5, with unresolved D. The germline gives CDR1 SGHVS, CDR2 FNYEAQ. The length of the CDR3 is 13 residues. V lost 1 base and J lost 6, with 7 bases in between. The CDR3 region is CASSLGRSQPQHF. CDR3 sequence (DNA): TGTGCCAGCAGCTTAGGCAGGTCTCAGCCCCAGCATTTT.

The J gene is TRBJ2-1, the V gene TRBV11-2, with 8 bases lining up with TRBD2. Per the germline V gene, CDR1 is SGHAT and CDR2 is FQNNGV. Germline trimming cut 1 base from V and 8 bases from J; bases unmatched to any gene: 1. This CDR3 spans 13 amino acids. The CDR3 region is CASSLAGGDEQFF. For the CDR3, the DNA is TGTGCCAGCAGCTTAGCCGGGGGGGATGAGCAGTTCTTC.

The gene calls are TRBV6-1 and TRBJ1-4; D is perhaps TRBD1 (6 bases). V lost 6 bases to trimming and J lost 5 bases, with 13 bases between them. Germline assignment: CDR1 MNHNS and CDR2 SASEGT. The CDR3 extends over 14 amino acids. DNA of the CDR3: TGTGCCAGCAGGGCGGACAGAGAGAATGAAAAACTGTTTTTT. Residues: CASRADRENEKLFF.

The chain has TRBV28 and TRBJ1-5; no definite D call. Trimming shortened V by 11 bases and J by 0 bases, and 14 bases separated the two germline ends. Looked up from germline, CDR1 is MDHEN and CDR2 is SYDVKM. The CDR3 extends over 14 amino acids. In DNA, the CDR3 is TGTGCCTTGTCAGGACTAGGTAGCAATCAGCCCCAGCATTTT. It yields the protein CALSGLGSNQPQHF.

The CDR3 sequence: CASSSRDPRVLNEQYF. The CDR3 DNA follows: TGTGCCAGCAGTTCCAGGGATCCCAGGGTTCTCAACGAGCAGTACTTC. V usage is TRBV28 and J usage is TRBJ2-7, with D possibly being TRBD1 (5 bases). The V end lost 4 bases, the J end lost 5 bases, and 21 bases lay between the germline ends. The length of the CDR3 is 16 residues. CDR1 is MDHEN, CDR2 SYDVKM, per germline.

The chain carries TRBV19 and TRBJ2-5, with D maybe TRBD2 (7 bases). This CDR3 region has 15 residues. V was pared by 6 bases and J by 3 bases, with 17 bases between. From germline, CDR1 is LNHDA and CDR2 SQIVND (reference sequence). The CDR3, as DNA: TGTGCCAGTAGAGGGGGGGCAGTACAAGAAGAGACCCAGTACTTC. Protein sequence: CASRGGAVQEETQYF.

V is TRBV10-2 and J is TRBJ1-1; tentative D call: TRBD1 (5 bases). This CDR3 comprises 13 residues. Germline values: CDR1 WSHSY, CDR2 SAAADI. The V end lost 6 bases, the J end lost 0 bases, and 8 bases lay between the germline ends. The CDR3 DNA is TGCGCCAGCAGCCGACAGATGAACACTGAAGCTTTCTTT. It codes for CASSRQMNTEAFF.

The chain is built from TRBV19 and TRBJ1-5; D gene unclear. V shed 6 bases and J shed 3 bases, with 15 bases lying between them. The CDR3 length is 15 residues. CDR1 is LNHDA, CDR2 SQIVND, per germline (reference sequence). The CDR3 loop reads CASRRNVGVNQPQHF. The CDR3 DNA is TGTGCCAGTAGGAGAAATGTCGGGGTCAATCAGCCCCAGCATTTT.